This T cell receptor beta chain was found in a study of blood T cell repertoires in COVID-19. At the level of the study: There were acute and convalescent COVID-19 samples, and they came from the United States, Italy and Spain. Sources were T cells, B-cell-depleted T cells, or PBMCs; the material itself was cDNA or gDNA.

This clone was observed once. Per the authors' pipeline: It was from reference gene primer amplification that nucleated cell counts were estimated. The method was immunoSEQ multiplex PCR; TCRdb's version includes in-frame clones alone and lacks a portion of them. Clonal size and the V and J genes are those of that table, whereas D and trimming came from the DNA. Seen here are 250,000 to 300,000 clones, about 90% observed once, and the top ten hold around 12%. The germline V gene has CDR1 SGHNT and CDR2 YYREEE (reference sequence). CDR3 length: 13 amino acids. V lost 0 bases and J 4 bases, leaving 7 bases between the germline ends. Patients in Seattle were enrolled during active infection, then followed longitudinally.

The sequence was obtained from a woman aged 30 to 39 with COVID-19, enrolled during active disease. Sequencing was performed on peripheral blood. J is TRBJ2-5 and V is TRBV5-4; D perhaps matches TRBD2 (5 bases). The CDR3 DNA is TGTGCCAGCAGCTTGGAGAGGGTAGAGACCCAGTACTTC. Translation: CASSLERVETQYF.